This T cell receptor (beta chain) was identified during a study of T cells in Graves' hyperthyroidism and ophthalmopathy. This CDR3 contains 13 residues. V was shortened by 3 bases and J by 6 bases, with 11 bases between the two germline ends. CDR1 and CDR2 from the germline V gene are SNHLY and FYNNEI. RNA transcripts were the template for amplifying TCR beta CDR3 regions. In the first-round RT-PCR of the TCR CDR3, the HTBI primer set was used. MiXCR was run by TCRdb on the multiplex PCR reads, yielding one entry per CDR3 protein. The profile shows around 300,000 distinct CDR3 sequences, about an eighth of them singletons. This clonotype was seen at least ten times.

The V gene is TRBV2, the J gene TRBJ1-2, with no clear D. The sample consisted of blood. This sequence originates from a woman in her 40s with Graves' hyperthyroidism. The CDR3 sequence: CASSELGSDGYTF. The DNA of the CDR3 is TGTGCCAGCAGTGAGTTGGGTAGTGATGGCTACACCTTC.